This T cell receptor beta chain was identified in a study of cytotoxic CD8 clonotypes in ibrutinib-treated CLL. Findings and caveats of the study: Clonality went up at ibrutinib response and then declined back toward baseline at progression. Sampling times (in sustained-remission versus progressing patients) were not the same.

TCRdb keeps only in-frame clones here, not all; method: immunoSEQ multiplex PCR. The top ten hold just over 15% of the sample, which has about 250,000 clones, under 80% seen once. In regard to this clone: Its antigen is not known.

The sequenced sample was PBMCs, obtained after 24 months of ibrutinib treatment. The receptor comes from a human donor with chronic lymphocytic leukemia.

CDR3 in DNA: TGTGCCAGCAGCCAAGTCGAAGCGGGGCCTCCCAATGAGCAGTTCTTC. This codes for CASSQVEAGPPNEQFF. The gene calls are TRBV4-2 and TRBJ2-1; 7 positions match TRBD2. V trimming: 1 base; J trimming: 6 bases; junction bases outside the gene matches: 9. CDR3 length: 16 residues. CDR1 is LGHNA, CDR2 YNFKEQ, per germline.